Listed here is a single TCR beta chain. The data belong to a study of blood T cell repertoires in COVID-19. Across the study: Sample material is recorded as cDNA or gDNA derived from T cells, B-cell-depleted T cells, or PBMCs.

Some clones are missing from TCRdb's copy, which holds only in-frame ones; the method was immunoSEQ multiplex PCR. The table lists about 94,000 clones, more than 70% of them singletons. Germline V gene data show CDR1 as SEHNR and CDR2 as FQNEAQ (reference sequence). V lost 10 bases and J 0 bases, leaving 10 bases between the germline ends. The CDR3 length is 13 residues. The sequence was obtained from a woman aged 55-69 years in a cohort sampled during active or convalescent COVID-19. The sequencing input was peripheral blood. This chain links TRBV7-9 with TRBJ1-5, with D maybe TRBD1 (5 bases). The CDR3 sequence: CAIQTVSNQPQHF. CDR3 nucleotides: TGTGCCATCCAGACAGTTAGCAATCAGCCCCAGCATTTT.